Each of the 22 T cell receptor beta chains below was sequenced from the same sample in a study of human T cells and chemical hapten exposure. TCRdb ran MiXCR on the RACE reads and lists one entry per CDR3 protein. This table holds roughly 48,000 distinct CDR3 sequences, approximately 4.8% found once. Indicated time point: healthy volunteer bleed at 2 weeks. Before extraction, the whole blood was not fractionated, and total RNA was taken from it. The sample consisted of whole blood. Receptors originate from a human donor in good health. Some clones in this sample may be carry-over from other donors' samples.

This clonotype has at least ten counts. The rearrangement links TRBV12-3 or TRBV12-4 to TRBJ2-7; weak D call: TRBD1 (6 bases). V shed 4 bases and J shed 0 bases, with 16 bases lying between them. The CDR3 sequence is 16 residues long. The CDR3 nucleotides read TGTGCCAGCAGTTCGACAGGTAGTAGGGGCTCCTACGAGCAGTACTTC. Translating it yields CASSSTGSRGSYEQYF.

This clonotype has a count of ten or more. CDR3 coding DNA: TGTGCCAGCAGCCCAATGGGGGTTACTAGCACAGATACGCAGTATTTT. Encoded protein: CASSPMGVTSTDTQYF. The gene calls are TRBV27 and TRBJ2-3, with D possibly being TRBD1 or TRBD2 (5 bases each). Trimming shortened V by 6 bases and J by 0 bases, and 16 bases separated the two germline ends. Looked up from germline, CDR1 is MNHEY and CDR2 is SMNVEV (reference sequence). CDR3 length: 16 residues.

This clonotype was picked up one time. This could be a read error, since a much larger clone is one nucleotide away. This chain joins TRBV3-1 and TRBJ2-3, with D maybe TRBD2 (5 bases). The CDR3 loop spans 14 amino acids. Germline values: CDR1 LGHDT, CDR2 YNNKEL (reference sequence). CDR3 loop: CAISHWFVADTQYF. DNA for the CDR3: TGTGCCATCAGCCACTGGTTCGTAGCGGATACGCAGTATTTT.

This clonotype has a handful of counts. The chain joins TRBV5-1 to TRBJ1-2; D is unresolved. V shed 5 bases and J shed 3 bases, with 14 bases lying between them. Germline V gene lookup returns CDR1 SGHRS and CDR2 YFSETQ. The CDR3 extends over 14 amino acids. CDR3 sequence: CASRRRDLDYGYTF. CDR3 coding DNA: TGCGCCAGCAGGAGGAGGGATTTGGACTATGGCTACACCTTC.

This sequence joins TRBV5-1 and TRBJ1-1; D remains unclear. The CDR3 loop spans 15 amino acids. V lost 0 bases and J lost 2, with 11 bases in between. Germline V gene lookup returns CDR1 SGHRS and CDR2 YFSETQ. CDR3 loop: CASSLALASNTEAFF. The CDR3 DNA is TGCGCCAGCAGCTTGGCCCTGGCCTCTAACACTGAAGCTTTCTTT.

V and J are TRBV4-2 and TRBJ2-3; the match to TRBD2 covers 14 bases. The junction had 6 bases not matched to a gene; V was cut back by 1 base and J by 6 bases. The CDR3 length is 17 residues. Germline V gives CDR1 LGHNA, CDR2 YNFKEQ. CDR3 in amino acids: CASSQGGLAGVDDTQYF. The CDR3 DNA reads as TGTGCCAGCAGCCAAGGGGGACTAGCGGGAGTAGATGATACGCAGTATTTT.

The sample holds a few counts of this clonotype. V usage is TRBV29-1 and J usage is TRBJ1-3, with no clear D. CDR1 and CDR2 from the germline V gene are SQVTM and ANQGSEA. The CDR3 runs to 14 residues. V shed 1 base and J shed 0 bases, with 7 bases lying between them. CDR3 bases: TGCAGCGTTGAAGGGAGACACTCTGGAAACACCATATATTTT. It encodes CSVEGRHSGNTIYF.

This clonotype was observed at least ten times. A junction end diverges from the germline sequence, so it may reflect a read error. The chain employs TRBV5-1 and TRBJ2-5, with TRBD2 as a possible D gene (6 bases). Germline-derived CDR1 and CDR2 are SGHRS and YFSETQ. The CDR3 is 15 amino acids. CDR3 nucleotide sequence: TGCGCCAGCATCTTGACCCCGGGACTTCAAGAGACCCAGTACTTC. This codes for CASILTPGLQETQYF.

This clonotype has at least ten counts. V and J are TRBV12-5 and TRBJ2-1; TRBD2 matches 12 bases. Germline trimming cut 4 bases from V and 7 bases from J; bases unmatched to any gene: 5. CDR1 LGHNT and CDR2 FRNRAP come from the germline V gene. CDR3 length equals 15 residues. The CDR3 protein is CASGSSGRAGNEQFF. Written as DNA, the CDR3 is TGTGCTAGTGGTTCTAGCGGGAGGGCTGGGAATGAGCAGTTCTTC.

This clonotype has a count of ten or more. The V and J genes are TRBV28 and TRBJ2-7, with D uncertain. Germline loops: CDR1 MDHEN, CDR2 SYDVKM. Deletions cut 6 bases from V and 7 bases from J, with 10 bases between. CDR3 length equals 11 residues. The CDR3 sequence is CASRTPGEQYF. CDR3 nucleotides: TGTGCCAGCAGGACCCCTGGGGAGCAGTACTTC.

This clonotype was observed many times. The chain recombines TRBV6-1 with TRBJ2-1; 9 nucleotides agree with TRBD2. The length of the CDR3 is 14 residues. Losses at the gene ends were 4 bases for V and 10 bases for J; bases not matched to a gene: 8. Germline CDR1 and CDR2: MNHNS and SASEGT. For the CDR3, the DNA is TGTGCCAGCAGTGGGCGAGCGGGAGGTTGGGAGCAGTTCTTC. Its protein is CASSGRAGGWEQFF.

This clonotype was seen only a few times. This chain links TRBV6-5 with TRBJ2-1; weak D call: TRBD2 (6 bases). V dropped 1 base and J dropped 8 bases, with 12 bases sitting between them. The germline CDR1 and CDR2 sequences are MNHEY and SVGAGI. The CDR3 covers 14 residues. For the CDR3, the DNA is TGTGCCAGCAGTTACTTATACCGGGACTATGAGCAGTTCTTC. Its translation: CASSYLYRDYEQFF.

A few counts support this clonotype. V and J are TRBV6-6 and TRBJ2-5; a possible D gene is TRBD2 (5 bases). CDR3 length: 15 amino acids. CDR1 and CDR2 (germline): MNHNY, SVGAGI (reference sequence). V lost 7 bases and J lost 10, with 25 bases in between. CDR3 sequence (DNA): TGTGCCAGCACCCACTCTTTAGGGCCCCGGGATGGCCAGTACTTC. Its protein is CASTHSLGPRDGQYF.

CDR3 bases: TGTGCCAGCGTCAGGGGAGGTAATGAAAAACTGTTTTTT. It specifies CASVRGGNEKLFF. V is TRBV28 and J is TRBJ1-4; tentatively, D is TRBD1 (6 bases). This CDR3 spans 13 amino acids. Trimming pared 8 bases from V and 4 bases from J, leaving 11 bases between. The V gene's germline CDR1 is MDHEN and CDR2 SYDVKM.

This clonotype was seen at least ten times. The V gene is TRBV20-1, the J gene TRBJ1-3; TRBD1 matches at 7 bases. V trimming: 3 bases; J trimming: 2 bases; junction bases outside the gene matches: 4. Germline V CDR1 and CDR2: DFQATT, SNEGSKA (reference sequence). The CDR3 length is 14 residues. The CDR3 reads CSASRDSTGNTIYF. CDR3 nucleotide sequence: TGCAGTGCTAGTCGGGACAGTACTGGAAACACCATATATTTT.

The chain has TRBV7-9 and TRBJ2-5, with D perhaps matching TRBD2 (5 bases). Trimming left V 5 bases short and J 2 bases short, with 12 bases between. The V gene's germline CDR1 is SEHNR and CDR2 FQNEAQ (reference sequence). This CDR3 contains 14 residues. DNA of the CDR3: TGTGCCAGCAGCCAGGACTTGGTGCAAGAGACCCAGTACTTC. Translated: CASSQDLVQETQYF. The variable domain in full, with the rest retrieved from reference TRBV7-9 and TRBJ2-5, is DTGVSQNPRHKITKRGQNVTFRCDPISEHNRLYWYRQTLGQGPEFLTYFQNEAQLEKSRLLSDRFSAERPKGSFSTLEIQRTEQGDSAMYLCASSQDLVQETQYFGPGTRLLVL.

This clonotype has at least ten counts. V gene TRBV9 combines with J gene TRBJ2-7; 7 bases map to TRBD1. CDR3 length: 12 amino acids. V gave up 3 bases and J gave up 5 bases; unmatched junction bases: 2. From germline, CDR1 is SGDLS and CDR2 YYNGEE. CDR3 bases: TGTGCCAGCAGCGGACAGGGCCACGAGCAGTACTTC. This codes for CASSGQGHEQYF.

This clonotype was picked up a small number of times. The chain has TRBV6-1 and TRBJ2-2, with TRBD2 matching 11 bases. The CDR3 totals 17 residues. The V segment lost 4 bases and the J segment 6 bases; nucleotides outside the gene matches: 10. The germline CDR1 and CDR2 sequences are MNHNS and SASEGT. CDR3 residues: CASSALAGGPRAGELFF. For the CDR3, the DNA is TGTGCCAGCAGTGCCCTAGCGGGAGGCCCCAGGGCCGGGGAGCTGTTTTTT.

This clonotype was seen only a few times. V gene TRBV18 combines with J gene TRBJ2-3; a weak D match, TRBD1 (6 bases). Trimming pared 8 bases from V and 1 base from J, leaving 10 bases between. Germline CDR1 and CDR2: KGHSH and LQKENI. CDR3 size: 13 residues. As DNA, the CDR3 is TGTGCCAGCCAGGGGACCCGCACAGATACGCAGTATTTT. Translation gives CASQGTRTDTQYF.

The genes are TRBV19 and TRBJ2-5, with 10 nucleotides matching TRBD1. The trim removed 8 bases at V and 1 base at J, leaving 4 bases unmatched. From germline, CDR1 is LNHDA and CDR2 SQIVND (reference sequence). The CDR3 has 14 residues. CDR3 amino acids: CASRGTGVQETQYF. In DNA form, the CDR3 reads TGTGCCAGTCGCGGGACAGGGGTCCAAGAGACCCAGTACTTC.

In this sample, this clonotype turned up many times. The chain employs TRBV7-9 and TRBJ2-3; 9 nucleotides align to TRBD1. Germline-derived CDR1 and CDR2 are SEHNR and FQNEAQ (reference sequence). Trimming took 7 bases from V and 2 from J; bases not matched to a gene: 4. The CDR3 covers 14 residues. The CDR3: CASTRDRVTDTQYF. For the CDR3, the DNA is TGTGCCAGCACCAGGGACAGGGTCACAGATACGCAGTATTTT. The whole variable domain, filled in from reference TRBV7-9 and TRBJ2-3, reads DTGVSQNPRHKITKRGQNVTFRCDPISEHNRLYWYRQTLGQGPEFLTYFQNEAQLEKSRLLSDRFSAERPKGSFSTLEIQRTEQGDSAMYLCASTRDRVTDTQYFGPGTRLTVL.

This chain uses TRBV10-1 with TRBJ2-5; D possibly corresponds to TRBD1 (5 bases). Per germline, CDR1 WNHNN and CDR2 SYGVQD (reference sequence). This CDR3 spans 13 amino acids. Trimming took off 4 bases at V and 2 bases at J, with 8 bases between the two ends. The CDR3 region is CASSGQLQETQYF. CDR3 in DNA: TGCGCCAGCAGTGGACAGCTACAAGAGACCCAGTACTTC.